The T cell receptor (beta chain) described here comes from a study of blood T cell repertoires in COVID-19. Looking at the study overall: Collection of acute and convalescent COVID-19 samples took place in the United States, Italy and Spain. PBMCs, B-cell-depleted T cells, or T cells provided the cDNA or gDNA that made up the material.

Original handling: Estimates of nucleated cell counts were drawn from the amplification of reference gene primers. Profiling relied on immunoSEQ multiplex PCR, and the TCRdb table lists in-frame clones only, not all of them. The D gene and trimming were derived from the DNA, and the V and J assignments and clone size from that table. The repertoire has fewer than 150,000 clones, around 87% of them found once; the top ten carry roughly 4%. The sample holds a few counts of this clone. The CDR3 length is 16 residues. Germline V gene data show CDR1 as SEHNR and CDR2 as FQNEAQ (reference sequence). Trimming removed 5 bases from V and 3 bases from J; junction bases left unmatched: 11.

Material for sequencing was peripheral blood. The genes are TRBV7-9 and TRBJ1-1, with 8 bases that match TRBD1. The TCR sequence derives from a woman aged 40-49 years with acute or convalescent COVID-19. The CDR3 coding sequence is TGTGCCAGCAGCCCGGACAGGGCAACCTTGGACACTGAAGCTTTCTTT. This encodes CASSPDRATLDTEAFF.